Each of the 20 T cell receptor beta chains below was sequenced from the same sample in a study of T cell responses to AZD1222 COVID-19 vaccine. Measured with immunoSEQ multiplex PCR; TCRdb has only the in-frame clones, and not every one. The sample lists around 92,000 clones; roughly 90% were seen once. Sequencing was performed on peripheral blood, taken on day 0 of AZD1222 vaccination. These receptor sequences come from an adult in good health.

The chain is built from TRBV6-5 and TRBJ2-5, with D tentatively TRBD2 (5 bases). V lost 0 bases, J lost 7 bases, and 12 bases lay in between. The germline V gene encodes CDR1 MNHEY and CDR2 SVGAGI. This CDR3 is built from 14 residues. In DNA form, the CDR3 reads TGTGCCAGCAGTTACTCCGGCCCCGAGGGGACCCAGTACTTC. Its translation is CASSYSGPEGTQYF.

The CDR3 bases are TGCAGCGTACGGGACGGTGGTTCACCCCTCCACTTT. Its translation is CSVRDGGSPLHF. The V and J genes are TRBV29-1 and TRBJ1-6, with a tentative D call TRBD1 (5 bases). From germline, CDR1 is SQVTM and CDR2 ANQGSEA. Trimming pared 6 bases from V and 9 bases from J, leaving 12 bases between. The CDR3 covers 12 residues. Combining the CDR3 with reference TRBV29-1 and TRBJ1-6 gives the whole variable domain SAVISQKPSRDICQRGTSLTIQCQVDSQVTMMFWYRQQPGQSLTLIATANQGSEATYESGFVIDKFPISRPNLTFSTLTVSNMSPEDSSIYLCSVRDGGSPLHFGNGTRLTVT.

Turning to this clone: The same CDR3 can be traced to other DNA sequences in this sample. J is TRBJ1-4 and V is TRBV18; D unclear. V lost 4 bases and J 1 base, leaving 7 bases between the germline ends. Germline V gene sequence: CDR1 KGHSH, CDR2 LQKENI. CDR3 length equals 14 residues. CDR3 amino acids: CASSRGGTNEKLFF. The CDR3 region has the DNA TGTGCCAGCTCACGAGGTGGAACTAATGAAAAACTGTTTTTT. Variable domain in full (rest from reference TRBV18 and TRBJ1-4): NAGVMQNPRHLVRRRGQEARLRCSPMKGHSHVYWYRQLPEEGLKFMVYLQKENIIDESGMPKERFSAEFPKEGPSILRIQQVVRGDSAAYFCASSRGGTNEKLFFGSGTQLSVL.

The rearrangement joins TRBV4-3 to TRBJ2-2, with D possibly being TRBD2 (6 bases). Germline V lookup: CDR1 LGHNA, CDR2 YSLEER. CDR3 length: 16 residues. V dropped 4 bases and J dropped 7 bases, with 19 bases sitting between them. CDR3 loop: CASSPDGGVRGGELFF. The DNA of the CDR3 is TGCGCCAGCAGCCCCGACGGGGGTGTGCGAGGCGGGGAGCTGTTTTTT.

This clone was observed once. V gene TRBV18 combines with J gene TRBJ1-5; tentative D call: TRBD1 (6 bases). The length of the CDR3 is 17 residues. Per germline, CDR1 KGHSH and CDR2 LQKENI. The V and J ends lost 0 bases and 0 bases respectively, with 12 bases between them. CDR3 amino acids: CASSPPGGALSNQPQHF. CDR3 in DNA: TGTGCCAGCTCACCACCCGGGGGGGCCCTTAGCAATCAGCCCCAGCATTTT.

This chain links TRBV6-5 with TRBJ1-4; D not resolved. Germline CDR1 MNHEY, CDR2 SVGAGI. CDR3 size: 13 residues. Trimming left V 0 bases short and J 8 bases short, with 7 bases between. The CDR3 sequence is CASSYSGGEKLFF. In nucleotides, the CDR3 is TGTGCCAGCAGTTACTCGGGTGGAGAAAAACTGTTTTTT.

V and J are TRBV5-6 and TRBJ1-4; D unclear. The CDR3 consists of 13 residues. Germline V lookup: CDR1 SGHDT, CDR2 YYEEEE. The ends were cut back, 2 bases at V and 8 bases at J, with 10 bases in the middle. CDR3 amino acids: CASSFTAEEKLFF. CDR3 bases: TGTGCCAGCAGCTTTACGGCAGAAGAAAAACTGTTTTTT.

This rearrangement joins TRBV3-1 (or the pseudogene TRBV3-2) to TRBJ1-1; 7 nucleotides match TRBD1. Germline CDR1 is LGHDT and CDR2 is YNNKEL (reference sequence). J was trimmed by 4 bases and V by 4 bases; bases with no gene match: 3. This CDR3 is built from 13 residues. DNA for the CDR3: TGTGCCAGCAGCCCGGGACAGACCACTGAAGCTTTCTTT. Protein sequence: CASSPGQTTEAFF.

The rearrangement uses TRBV9 and TRBJ2-5; perhaps TRBD1 as D (6 bases). From germline, CDR1 is SGDLS and CDR2 YYNGEE. With 1 base removed from V and 5 bases from J, the gap between germline ends came to 15 bases. The CDR3 totals 15 residues. As DNA, the CDR3 is TGTGCCAGCAGCGTAATGGGGGCGGCCGGGGAGACCCAGTACTTC. Protein: CASSVMGAAGETQYF.

This clone was detected only once. This sequence joins TRBV10-3 and TRBJ1-2, with 10 bases fitting TRBD1. The V and J ends lost 9 bases and 4 bases, in that order; junction bases with no gene match: 5. Germline loops: CDR1 ENHRY, CDR2 SYGVKD. CDR3 size: 13 residues. The CDR3 protein is CAIGTGEAYGYTF. In DNA form, the CDR3 reads TGTGCCATAGGGACAGGGGAAGCCTATGGCTACACCTTC.

This rearrangement joins TRBV7-9 to TRBJ1-6, with no clear D. CDR1 and CDR2 from the germline V gene are SEHNR and FQNEAQ (reference sequence). This CDR3 comprises 13 residues. Trimming took 4 bases from V and 8 from J, leaving 9 bases between them. CDR3 amino acids: CASSYYPDSPLHF. CDR3 sequence (DNA): TGTGCCAGCAGCTATTACCCCGATTCACCCCTCCACTTT.

The J gene is TRBJ2-3, the V gene TRBV5-1; 9 bases align to TRBD1. V shed 4 bases and J 2 bases; nucleotides not matched to a gene: 5. There are 15 residues in the CDR3. Germline V gene data show CDR1 as SGHRS and CDR2 as YFSETQ. CDR3 coding DNA: TGCGCCAGCAGCGTCGGACAGGGGCCCACAGATACGCAGTATTTT. It is translated as CASSVGQGPTDTQYF.

This chain's CDR3 is CASSQDRVSSGNTIYF. The DNA of the CDR3 is TGCGCCAGCAGCCAAGACAGGGTTAGCTCTGGAAACACCATATATTTT. The V call is TRBV4-1, the J call TRBJ1-3, with D possibly being TRBD1 (5 bases). The CDR3 loop spans 16 amino acids. The V gene's germline CDR1 is MGHRA and CDR2 YSYEKL. Trimming stripped 0 bases from V and 0 bases from J, with 9 bases between.

The chain couples TRBV19 to TRBJ1-5; D is undetermined. With 3 bases removed from V and 0 bases from J, the gap between germline ends came to 9 bases. Germline V lookup: CDR1 LNHDA, CDR2 SQIVND (reference sequence). This CDR3 spans 15 amino acids. The CDR3 nucleotides read TGTGCCAGTAGTATCCAGGAGTATAGCAATCAGCCCCAGCATTTT. Amino acid sequence: CASSIQEYSNQPQHF.

The V gene is TRBV7-2, the J gene TRBJ1-1, with D possibly being TRBD1 (6 bases). This CDR3 has 13 residues. Germline CDR1 and CDR2: SGHTA and FQGNSA. The V end was cut by 3 bases, the J end by 3 bases, with 8 bases between. As DNA, the CDR3 is TGTGCCAGCAGCTTGAGACAGGACACTGAAGCTTTCTTT. Amino acid sequence: CASSLRQDTEAFF.

The rearrangement uses TRBV15 and TRBJ1-2; D is ambiguous. V was cut by 0 bases and J by 8 bases, with 13 bases left in between. The CDR3 contains 14 residues. Germline CDR1 reads LNHNV; CDR2 reads YYDKDF (reference sequence). The CDR3 DNA follows: TGTGCCACCAGCAGAGAACAGCAGCCGGTCGGCTACACCTTC. Translating gives CATSREQQPVGYTF.

The chain recombines TRBV5-6 with TRBJ1-6; D gene ambiguous. V gave up 4 bases and J gave up 14 bases, with 19 bases separating them. The CDR3 is 14 amino acids. Germline V gives CDR1 SGHDT, CDR2 YYEEEE. CDR3 DNA: TGTGCCAGCAGCCCCGCCGTGGGCGGCGGTACCCTCCACTTT. It is translated as CASSPAVGGGTLHF.

The V gene is TRBV4-3, the J gene TRBJ2-2; a weak D match, TRBD2 (5 bases). V was clipped by 5 bases and J by 1 base, with 11 bases between them. This CDR3 comprises 15 residues. CDR1 LGHNA and CDR2 YSLEER come from the germline V gene. The CDR3 reads CASSELVLNTGELFF. The DNA for the CDR3 is TGCGCCAGCAGCGAACTAGTCCTGAACACCGGGGAGCTGTTTTTT.

The chain carries TRBV7-9 and TRBJ1-3; no clear D. Trimming removed 0 bases at V and 6 bases at J, with 6 bases between. The CDR3 loop spans 13 amino acids. Germline CDR1 is SEHNR and CDR2 is FQNEAQ (reference sequence). CDR3 protein: CASSLAPSNTIYF. As DNA, the CDR3 is TGTGCCAGCAGCTTAGCCCCATCAAACACCATATATTTT.

V gene TRBV12-3 or TRBV12-4 combines with J gene TRBJ1-2; D not certain. V was pared by 3 bases and J by 4 bases, with 6 bases between. The CDR3 is made up of 12 amino acids. The chain's CDR3 is CASSFAGYGYTF. Here the CDR3 DNA reads TGTGCCAGCAGTTTTGCAGGCTATGGCTACACCTTC.